One TCR beta chain is described in this entry. Its target is not known. The record originates from a study of cytomegalovirus exposure and HLA in healthy donors. Whole-study results and caveats: Accurate predictions that matched the HLA-A and HLA-B alleles of most subjects were reportedly made from TCR beta sequences.

This PCR relied on a set of 60 Vbeta primers and 13 Jbeta primers. This table comes from immunoSEQ multiplex PCR, and its TCRdb copy is limited to in-frame clones, with some not included. The sample has around 220,000 clones, around 80% seen once. Trimming left V 2 bases short and J 4 bases short, with 14 bases between. The CDR3 contains 15 residues. Germline V lookup: CDR1 MNHEY, CDR2 SMNVEV (reference sequence). The chain has TRBV27 and TRBJ2-5, with TRBD2 as a possible D gene (7 bases). Sequenced material: PBMCs. The sequence was collected from a girl aged 2-10 years in good health and CMV-seronegative. CDR3 coding DNA: TGTGCCAGCAGTTTAACTGCGGGGGCGGCAGAGACCCAGTACTTC. Translating it yields CASSLTAGAAETQYF.